One and the same sample provided the 15 T cell receptor beta chains below, sequenced in a study of blood T cell repertoires in COVID-19. Clones were sequenced by immunoSEQ multiplex PCR, and TCRdb holds only the in-frame ones, with some missing. The table records under 200,000 clones, around 90% of them present only once. Specimen: peripheral blood. These receptors were collected from a man aged 50 or older with acute or convalescent COVID-19.

The chain employs TRBV4-1 and TRBJ1-1; D is uncertain. This CDR3 contains 14 residues. The germline V gene encodes CDR1 MGHRA and CDR2 YSYEKL. V lost 0 bases to trimming and J lost 5 bases, with 10 bases between them. CDR3 coding DNA: TGCGCCAGCAGCCAAGATTGGGGAGGGACTGAAGCTTTCTTT. Its translation: CASSQDWGGTEAFF.

The V gene is TRBV3-1 (or the pseudogene TRBV3-2), the J gene TRBJ2-5, with 14 nucleotides matching TRBD2. The CDR3 extends over 16 amino acids. In germline, CDR1 is LGHDT, CDR2 YNNKEL (reference sequence). The J segment lost 4 bases and the V segment lost 5 bases, leaving 6 bases of the junction unmatched. DNA for the CDR3: TGTGCCAGCAGCGAAGGACTAGCGGGAGGCGGAGAGACCCAGTACTTC. This sequence encodes CASSEGLAGGGETQYF.

This sequence joins TRBV27 and TRBJ2-3; possibly TRBD2 for D (5 bases). Germline CDR1 reads MNHEY; CDR2 reads SMNVEV (reference sequence). This CDR3 has 13 amino acids. V lost 2 bases and J 4 bases, leaving 7 bases between the germline ends. CDR3 residues: CASSLGSADTQYF. The CDR3 DNA sequence: TGTGCCAGCAGTTTAGGTAGCGCAGATACGCAGTATTTT.

The chain links TRBV7-9 to TRBJ2-1, with 11 bases fitting TRBD2. Germline V gene sequence: CDR1 SEHNR, CDR2 FQNEAQ (reference sequence). Trimming removed 6 bases from V and 6 bases from J; junction bases left unmatched: 7. The CDR3 loop spans 15 amino acids. This CDR3 reads CASRHVSGRANEQFF. CDR3 DNA: TGTGCCAGCAGACACGTTAGCGGGAGGGCCAATGAGCAGTTCTTC.

This chain connects TRBV7-9 to TRBJ2-5; TRBD2 matches 10 bases. The CDR3 spans 15 residues. Germline loops: CDR1 SEHNR, CDR2 FQNEAQ (reference sequence). The ends lost 4 bases at V and 4 bases at J; junction bases unmatched: 6. CDR3 region: CASSSRLAGPETQYF. The CDR3 DNA is TGTGCCAGCAGCTCCCGACTAGCGGGTCCAGAGACCCAGTACTTC. Combining the CDR3 with reference TRBV7-9 and TRBJ2-5 gives the whole variable domain DTGVSQNPRHKITKRGQNVTFRCDPISEHNRLYWYRQTLGQGPEFLTYFQNEAQLEKSRLLSDRFSAERPKGSFSTLEIQRTEQGDSAMYLCASSSRLAGPETQYFGPGTRLLVL.

The J gene is TRBJ2-7, the V gene TRBV5-1; TRBD1 matches 7 bases. Germline CDR1 SGHRS, CDR2 YFSETQ. The V and J ends lost 2 bases and 7 bases, in that order; junction bases with no gene match: 15. CDR3 length: 16 residues. CDR3 DNA sequence: TGCGCCAGCAGCTTACAAGGGACAGTGGGGTTTTATGAGCAGTACTTC. It encodes CASSLQGTVGFYEQYF.

V usage is TRBV9 and J usage is TRBJ2-1; D gene ambiguous. Germline CDR1 is SGDLS and CDR2 is YYNGEE. Trimming took 0 bases from V and 6 from J, leaving 7 bases between them. This CDR3 contains 13 residues. CDR3 loop: CASSVDSPNEQFF. The CDR3 bases are TGTGCCAGCAGCGTAGATAGCCCCAATGAGCAGTTCTTC.

This chain joins TRBV4-1 and TRBJ2-2, with TRBD1 as a possible D gene (6 bases). The CDR3 spans 17 residues. CDR1 and CDR2 from the germline V gene are MGHRA and YSYEKL. V dropped 0 bases and J dropped 2 bases, with 13 bases sitting between them. CDR3 sequence reads: CASSQEGRGYNTGELFF. CDR3 coding DNA: TGCGCCAGCAGCCAAGAAGGCAGGGGATACAACACCGGGGAGCTGTTTTTT.

The chain recombines TRBV5-4 with TRBJ2-2, with D uncertain. This CDR3 comprises 16 residues. Germline-derived CDR1 and CDR2 are SGHNT and YYREEE (reference sequence). V was pared by 2 bases and J by 1 base, with 12 bases between. CDR3 region: CASSFAARQNTGELFF. The CDR3 DNA sequence: TGTGCCAGCAGCTTTGCCGCCCGACAGAACACCGGGGAGCTGTTTTTT.

The chain uses TRBV4-3 and TRBJ2-2, with D possibly being TRBD2 (5 bases). Trimming removed 2 bases from V and 6 bases from J, with 10 bases in between. Germline lookup yields CDR1 LGHNA and CDR2 YSLEER. CDR3 size: 14 residues. This chain's CDR3 is CASSQQKGAGELFF. Written as DNA, the CDR3 is TGCGCCAGCAGCCAACAAAAGGGAGCCGGGGAGCTGTTTTTT.

This chain joins TRBV19 and TRBJ2-1; the D gene is possibly TRBD1 (6 bases). The CDR3 is 15 residues long. The V end lost 5 bases, the J end lost 7 bases, and 18 bases lay between the germline ends. Germline assignment: CDR1 LNHDA and CDR2 SQIVND (reference sequence). The CDR3 here is CASSLWQGIENEQFF. As DNA, the CDR3 is TGTGCCAGTAGTTTATGGCAGGGGATAGAAAATGAGCAGTTCTTC.

The V call is TRBV28, the J call TRBJ2-1; possible D gene TRBD1, 8 bases. CDR1 MDHEN and CDR2 SYDVKM come from the germline V gene. Trimming took 3 bases from V and 4 from J, leaving 25 bases between them. CDR3 size: 19 residues. CDR3: CASSLLTTKAGQAYNEQFF. CDR3 DNA sequence: TGTGCCAGCAGTTTGCTGACTACCAAAGCGGGACAGGCTTACAATGAGCAGTTCTTC.

The V gene is TRBV7-9, the J gene TRBJ1-1, with D maybe TRBD1 (5 bases). This CDR3 region has 15 residues. Looked up from germline, CDR1 is SEHNR and CDR2 is FQNEAQ (reference sequence). V lost 6 bases and J 0 bases, leaving 14 bases between the germline ends. CDR3 protein: CASREGIQMNTEAFF. Here the CDR3 DNA reads TGTGCCAGCAGGGAGGGGATACAAATGAACACTGAAGCTTTCTTT.

As DNA, the CDR3 is TGTGCCAGCAGCTACCTACCCGCCATAACTAACTATGGCTACACCTTC. It is translated as CASSYLPAITNYGYTF. This rearrangement joins TRBV5-6 to TRBJ1-2, with D uncertain. CDR1 and CDR2 (germline): SGHDT, YYEEEE. Trimming took 3 bases from V and 0 from J, leaving 15 bases between them. The CDR3 sequence is 16 residues long.

V is TRBV19 and J is TRBJ1-1; TRBD1 aligns across 8 bases. Germline assignment: CDR1 LNHDA and CDR2 SQIVND (reference sequence). The junction had 3 bases not matched to a gene; V was cut back by 4 bases and J by 5 bases. This CDR3 spans 13 amino acids. CDR3 coding DNA: TGTGCCAGTAGTAGTCAGGGGGCGACTGAAGCTTTCTTT. Protein sequence: CASSSQGATEAFF.